This TCR beta chain is from a study of PD-1 blockade in classical Hodgkin lymphoma. Relapse was seen in all patients after autologous stem cell transplantation, and brentuximab vedotin exposure was variable. Data came from immunoSEQ multiplex PCR; TCRdb stores just in-frame clones and leaves some out. The repertoire consists of approximately 99,000 clones, with about four fifths occurring once and the leading ten covering 16%. The CDR3 spans 16 residues. The J segment lost 8 bases and the V segment lost 7 bases, leaving 13 bases of the junction unmatched. The germline V gene encodes CDR1 LNHNV and CDR2 YYDKDF (reference sequence).

This sample comprised peripheral blood mononuclear cells (PBMCs), obtained before the second cycle of nivolumab. The source of this sequence is a human donor with classical Hodgkin lymphoma. The chain combines TRBV15 with TRBJ2-1; 11 bases agree with TRBD2. CDR3 protein: CATTFRALAGADEQFF. In DNA, the CDR3 is TGTGCCACCACCTTTAGGGCACTAGCGGGAGCAGATGAGCAGTTCTTC.